The rows below give T cell receptor beta chains drawn from one sample of a study of PD-L1 blockade in urothelial cancer. Clones were sequenced by immunoSEQ multiplex PCR, and TCRdb holds only the in-frame ones, with some missing. The sample contains about 42,000 clones, approximately 77% of which appear only once. The source material was PBMCs, sampled around atezolizumab (anti-PD-L1) treatment. Every receptor here comes from a man aged 65-85 years with urothelial cancer. Each CDR3 is given with its conserved first and last residue. A D gene is named only where the DNA matches it firmly. Some rows have no size entry. The others give once, few or many, or a class for an expanded clone.

j_call d_call v_call clone_size cdr3_nt cdr3_aa
TRBJ2-1 TRBD2 TRBV5-8 NA TGTGCCAGCAGGGGACTAGCGCTCTACAATGAGCAGTTCTTC CASRGLALYNEQFF
TRBJ2-7 NA TRBV27 NA TGTGCCAGCAGTTTAGCCCCGAGCTCCTACGAGCAGTACTTC CASSLAPSSYEQYF
TRBJ1-4 TRBD1 TRBV28 NA TGTGCCAGCACCGACGGACAGGGCAATGAAAAACTGTTTTTT CASTDGQGNEKLFF
TRBJ2-3 NA TRBV7-3 NA TGTGCCAGCAGCTTAAGCGGGGAGAGCACAGATACGCAGTATTTT CASSLSGESTDTQYF
TRBJ1-2 TRBD1 TRBV19 once TGTGCCAGTAGTATAGGACAGGGCGGATTGTATGGCTACACCTTC CASSIGQGGLYGYTF
TRBJ1-1 TRBD1 TRBV7-2 NA TGTGCCAGCAGCTTGACAGGGGTTGAAGCTTTCTTT CASSLTGVEAFF
TRBJ1-5 TRBD1 TRBV5-8 NA TGTGCCAGCAGCTACGACAGGGGGATTCAGCCCCAGCATTTT CASSYDRGIQPQHF
TRBJ1-1 NA TRBV4-3 NA TGCGCCAGCAGCCTCGAGGGAGGGAACACTGAAGCTTTCTTT CASSLEGGNTEAFF
TRBJ2-6 TRBD2 TRBV5-1 few TGCGCCAGCAGCTTGGAAGGCCCAGGGACTATCTCTGGGGCCAACGTCCTGACTTTC CASSLEGPGTISGANVLTF
TRBJ2-2 NA TRBV19 NA TGTGCCAGTAGTAGAAGCGACACCGGGGAGCTGTTTTTT CASSRSDTGELFF